Each of the 31 T cell receptor beta chains below was sequenced from the same sample in a study of blood T cell repertoires in COVID-19. Generated by immunoSEQ multiplex PCR, the TCRdb table keeps only in-frame clones and is missing some. The table has about 180,000 clones, around 84% seen once; the top ten hold roughly 15%. Sequencing used PBMCs or T cells enriched from blood (not recorded which). These receptors were obtained from a middle-aged man who had recovered from COVID-19.

The chain joins TRBV6-5 to TRBJ1-6, with 10 positions matching TRBD1. This CDR3 has 15 residues. With V trimmed by 7 bases and J by 10 bases, 10 bases remained unmatched. Germline CDR1 reads MNHEY; CDR2 reads SVGAGI. The CDR3 region has the DNA TGTGCCAGCATGGGGGACAGGGGAGGTGGGTCACCCCTCCACTTT. Its protein is CASMGDRGGGSPLHF.

The chain has TRBV4-1 and TRBJ1-2; TRBD1 is a possible D gene (6 bases). The V end lost 0 bases, the J end lost 1 base, and 15 bases lay between the germline ends. The germline V gene encodes CDR1 MGHRA and CDR2 YSYEKL. This CDR3 has 17 residues. The CDR3 DNA sequence: TGCGCCAGCAGCCAAGATCCTTCACAGGGCCGTAACTATGGCTACACCTTC. Translated: CASSQDPSQGRNYGYTF.

With respect to this clone: This same CDR3 is encoded by further DNA sequences in the sample. The chain employs TRBV5-1 and TRBJ1-5, with 8 bases fitting TRBD1. The junction had 4 bases not matched to a gene; V was cut back by 0 bases and J by 5 bases. Germline CDR1 and CDR2: SGHRS and YFSETQ. The CDR3 is 15 residues long. The CDR3 sequence is CASSLGGQGDQPQHF. The CDR3 region has the DNA TGCGCCAGCAGCTTGGGAGGACAGGGCGATCAGCCCCAGCATTTT.

A single count supports this clone. The J gene is TRBJ1-5, the V gene TRBV6-1, with 10 nucleotides matching TRBD1. V was pared by 3 bases and J by 7 bases, with 6 bases of the junction left unmatched. The CDR3 sequence is 15 residues long. Germline values: CDR1 MNHNS, CDR2 SASEGT. In DNA, the CDR3 is TGTGCCAGCAGTGAGACAGGGGGCTTAGGGCAGCCCCAGCATTTT. Its translation is CASSETGGLGQPQHF.

This chain uses TRBV7-9 with TRBJ2-5, with 10 bases identical to TRBD2. Germline trimming cut 5 bases from V and 5 bases from J; bases unmatched to any gene: 11. This CDR3 has 16 amino acids. Germline assignment: CDR1 SEHNR and CDR2 FQNEAQ (reference sequence). This CDR3 is CASSHTPGLAAETQYF. The CDR3 DNA follows: TGTGCCAGCAGCCACACTCCAGGACTAGCGGCGGAGACCCAGTACTTC.

The rearrangement links TRBV5-1 to TRBJ2-5; TRBD1 matches 9 bases. With 3 bases clipped from V and 2 bases from J, the junction kept 8 bases outside the gene matches. This CDR3 is built from 16 residues. Germline CDR1 reads SGHRS; CDR2 reads YFSETQ. This chain's CDR3 is CASSSGPGTGQETQYF. The CDR3 DNA is TGCGCCAGCAGCTCCGGTCCCGGGACAGGGCAAGAGACCCAGTACTTC.

The chain employs TRBV19 and TRBJ1-2; D is unresolved. The CDR3 is 14 residues long. Germline CDR1 is LNHDA and CDR2 is SQIVND (reference sequence). With 7 bases removed from V and 0 bases from J, the gap between germline ends came to 12 bases. The CDR3 is CASKRGVTNYGYTF. Here the CDR3 DNA reads TGTGCCAGTAAGCGAGGAGTTACTAACTATGGCTACACCTTC.

This chain joins TRBV18 and TRBJ1-1, with D hard to call. Trimming removed 0 bases from V and 3 bases from J, with 14 bases in between. Germline values: CDR1 KGHSH, CDR2 LQKENI. This CDR3 is built from 16 residues. The CDR3 coding sequence is TGTGCCAGCTCACCACCGCTGACACGGAGGGACACTGAAGCTTTCTTT. It codes for CASSPPLTRRDTEAFF. The whole variable domain, filled in from reference TRBV18 and TRBJ1-1, reads NAGVMQNPRHLVRRRGQEARLRCSPMKGHSHVYWYRQLPEEGLKFMVYLQKENIIDESGMPKERFSAEFPKEGPSILRIQQVVRGDSAAYFCASSPPLTRRDTEAFFGQGTRLTVV.

This clone appeared a single time. The chain recombines TRBV5-1 with TRBJ2-1, with 9 bases aligning to TRBD2. This CDR3 region has 15 residues. Germline V gene sequence: CDR1 SGHRS, CDR2 YFSETQ. Losses at the gene ends were 2 bases for V and 5 bases for J; bases not matched to a gene: 5. The CDR3 bases are TGCGCCAGCAGCTTCCCCAGCGGGGGGCACAATGAGCAGTTCTTC. Translating it yields CASSFPSGGHNEQFF.

The CDR3 DNA sequence: TGCGCCAGCAGCCAAGACAGCGGTCGGGTCACTGAAGCTTTCTTT. This encodes CASSQDSGRVTEAFF. The chain is built from TRBV4-1 and TRBJ1-1; D is uncertain. Germline values: CDR1 MGHRA, CDR2 YSYEKL. Trimming cost V 0 bases and J 4 bases, with 12 bases left between them. The CDR3 runs to 15 residues.

The chain employs TRBV20-1 and TRBJ2-7; 8 bases line up with TRBD1. The V gene's germline CDR1 is DFQATT and CDR2 SNEGSKA (reference sequence). The CDR3 has 11 amino acids. This CDR3 reads CSNQGAYEQYF. The DNA for the CDR3 is TGCAGCAACCAGGGGGCATACGAGCAGTACTTC.

This clone was seen a single time. The chain links TRBV18 to TRBJ1-1; D remains ambiguous. The CDR3 runs 14 residues. CDR1 and CDR2 (germline): KGHSH, LQKENI. Deletions cut 1 base from V and 1 base from J, with 7 bases between. Here the CDR3 DNA reads TGTGCCAGCTCACCACGCGATCCGAACACTGAAGCTTTCTTT. Protein sequence: CASSPRDPNTEAFF. Full variable domain (remainder filled in from reference TRBV18 and TRBJ1-1): NAGVMQNPRHLVRRRGQEARLRCSPMKGHSHVYWYRQLPEEGLKFMVYLQKENIIDESGMPKERFSAEFPKEGPSILRIQQVVRGDSAAYFCASSPRDPNTEAFFGQGTRLTVV.

V usage is TRBV28 and J usage is TRBJ1-2; D is ambiguous. This CDR3 has 12 amino acids. V shed 8 bases and J shed 2 bases, with 9 bases lying between them. The germline V gene has CDR1 MDHEN and CDR2 SYDVKM. The CDR3 DNA reads TGTGCCAGCCTAGTTGGCAACTATGGCTACACCTTC. As protein: CASLVGNYGYTF.

V usage is TRBV6-6 and J usage is TRBJ2-7; 7 nucleotides line up with TRBD2. The V gene end was trimmed by 8 bases and the J gene end by 5 bases; junction bases not matched to a gene: 9. CDR1 is MNHNY, CDR2 SVGAGI, per germline (reference sequence). The CDR3 length is 13 residues. In DNA form, the CDR3 reads TGTGCCAGCCGCTTGCCTGGGGGGGACGAGCAGTACTTC. This sequence encodes CASRLPGGDEQYF.

The chain combines TRBV7-2 with TRBJ1-2; D not resolved. With 6 bases removed from V and 4 bases from J, the gap between germline ends came to 15 bases. The germline gives CDR1 SGHTA, CDR2 FQGNSA. CDR3 length: 14 amino acids. In DNA, the CDR3 is TGTGCCAGCAGTTCGGGTCCCACCAGCTATGGCTACACCTTC. Protein product: CASSSGPTSYGYTF. Supplemented by reference TRBV7-2 and TRBJ1-2, the full variable domain reads GAGVSQSPSNKVTEKGKDVELRCDPISGHTALYWYRQSLGQGLEFLIYFQGNSAPDKSGLPSDRFSAERTGGSVSTLTIQRTQQEDSAVYLCASSSGPTSYGYTFGSGTRLTVV.

This rearrangement joins TRBV11-2 to TRBJ2-7; 10 bases are a match to TRBD2. The J segment lost 7 bases and the V segment lost 5 bases, leaving 8 bases of the junction unmatched. This CDR3 region has 14 residues. Germline lookup yields CDR1 SGHAT and CDR2 FQNNGV. The CDR3 sequence is CASSPILAGEEQYF. The DNA for the CDR3 is TGTGCCAGCAGCCCGATCCTAGCGGGGGAGGAGCAGTACTTC.

The genes are TRBV30 and TRBJ2-1; no clear D. The germline V gene has CDR1 GTSNPN and CDR2 SVGIG (reference sequence). This CDR3 spans 13 amino acids. The V and J ends lost 4 bases and 0 bases respectively, with 7 bases between them. CDR3 residues: CAWNLNSYNEQFF. CDR3 bases: TGTGCCTGGAACTTAAACTCCTACAATGAGCAGTTCTTC.

The table lists this clone with a few counts. The chain is built from TRBV19 and TRBJ1-1, with D perhaps TRBD1 (5 bases). In germline, CDR1 is LNHDA, CDR2 SQIVND (reference sequence). This CDR3 comprises 13 residues. The V gene lost 9 bases and the J gene lost 4 bases, with 15 bases spanning the gap. CDR3 coding DNA: TGTGCCAGCACCGAACAGGTCTTCACTGAAGCTTTCTTT. Translation: CASTEQVFTEAFF. The full variable domain, with the rest looked up from reference TRBV19 and TRBJ1-1, is DGGITQSPKYLFRKEGQNVTLSCEQNLNHDAMYWYRQDPGQGLRLIYYSQIVNDFQKGDIAEGYSVSREKKESFPLTVTSAQKNPTAFYLCASTEQVFTEAFFGQGTRLTVV.

J is TRBJ1-1 and V is TRBV3-1 (or the pseudogene TRBV3-2), with a tentative D call TRBD1 (6 bases). The CDR3 has 15 amino acids. From germline, CDR1 is LGHDT and CDR2 YNNKEL (reference sequence). V was clipped by 1 base and J by 4 bases, with 13 bases between them. The CDR3 is CASSQAGPQGTEAFF. The CDR3 DNA reads as TGTGCCAGCAGCCAAGCCGGTCCACAGGGCACTGAAGCTTTCTTT.

The chain couples TRBV10-3 to TRBJ2-1; unclear D gene. The CDR3 consists of 14 residues. Trimming stripped 5 bases from V and 0 bases from J, with 8 bases between. Germline lookup yields CDR1 ENHRY and CDR2 SYGVKD. CDR3 in amino acids: CAISSVRSYNEQFF. As DNA, the CDR3 is TGTGCCATCAGTTCAGTTCGCTCCTACAATGAGCAGTTCTTC.

This rearrangement joins TRBV7-3 to TRBJ2-1; 8 bases fit TRBD1. Germline assignment: CDR1 SGHTA and CDR2 FQGTGA. V shed 6 bases and J 8 bases; nucleotides not matched to a gene: 12. The CDR3 is 15 residues long. CDR3 DNA: TGTGCCAGCAGTCAGGAAGGACAGGGTTTCTATGAGCAGTTCTTC. Its translation: CASSQEGQGFYEQFF.

V usage is TRBV6-5 and J usage is TRBJ2-5; 7 nucleotides agree with TRBD2. CDR3 length: 16 residues. The germline CDR1 and CDR2 sequences are MNHEY and SVGAGI. V lost 4 bases and J lost 0; bases outside the gene matches: 8. The CDR3 sequence is CASSSSMGGYQETQYF. CDR3 sequence (DNA): TGTGCCAGCAGTTCCAGTATGGGGGGGTACCAAGAGACCCAGTACTTC.

This chain joins TRBV12-5 and TRBJ2-2, with 12 nucleotides matching TRBD2. This CDR3 contains 16 residues. Germline V gives CDR1 LGHNT, CDR2 FRNRAP. The junction had 7 bases not matched to a gene; V was cut back by 5 bases and J by 6 bases. For the CDR3, the DNA is TGTGCTAGTGGTGCTCCTAGCGGGGGGGCAGCCGGGGAGCTGTTTTTT. Protein: CASGAPSGGAAGELFF.

This chain joins TRBV2 and TRBJ2-7; TRBD1 aligns across 7 bases. V lost 7 bases to trimming and J lost 3 bases; unmatched junction nucleotides: 3. The CDR3 is 12 amino acids. Germline V gene lookup returns CDR1 SNHLY and CDR2 FYNNEI. The CDR3: CASTQGVYEQYF. The CDR3 nucleotides read TGTGCCAGCACGCAGGGGGTCTACGAGCAGTACTTC.

The chain combines TRBV12-3 or TRBV12-4 with TRBJ1-2; D is undetermined. The CDR3 totals 11 residues. The V and J ends lost 8 bases and 4 bases respectively, with 8 bases between them. The CDR3 DNA reads as TGTGCCAGCGCAGAAGTCTATGGCTACACCTTC. Amino acid sequence: CASAEVYGYTF.

With regard to this clone: The sample holds other DNA sequences that translate to the same CDR3. This chain connects TRBV5-1 to TRBJ2-7, with 7 positions matching TRBD1. V lost 4 bases to trimming and J lost 2 bases; unmatched junction nucleotides: 6. This CDR3 has 14 residues. Germline V gene data show CDR1 as SGHRS and CDR2 as YFSETQ. CDR3 sequence (DNA): TGCGCCAGCAGCCCAACCGGGACAGCCTACGAGCAGTACTTC. Protein: CASSPTGTAYEQYF.

The chain combines TRBV9 with TRBJ1-3; weak D call: TRBD1 (6 bases). Germline-derived CDR1 and CDR2 are SGDLS and YYNGEE. This CDR3 contains 17 residues. Trimming took 0 bases from V and 0 from J, leaving 13 bases between them. CDR3 DNA: TGTGCCAGCAGCGTAGAAGGGACACCGATCTCTGGAAACACCATATATTTT. Its protein is CASSVEGTPISGNTIYF.

The rearrangement links TRBV5-4 to TRBJ2-1; D is possibly TRBD1 (5 bases). Germline values: CDR1 SGHNT, CDR2 YYREEE (reference sequence). The CDR3 is made up of 13 amino acids. V was trimmed by 1 base and J by 6 bases, leaving 8 bases between them. CDR3: CASSLQGGNEQFF. The CDR3 DNA follows: TGTGCCAGCAGCTTGCAGGGTGGCAATGAGCAGTTCTTC.

V is TRBV2 and J is TRBJ1-2; D ambiguous. V lost 4 bases, J lost 3 bases, and 12 bases lay in between. From germline, CDR1 is SNHLY and CDR2 FYNNEI. The CDR3 totals 14 residues. Here the CDR3 DNA reads TGTGCCAGCAGTGTGGTTACAGATGACTATGGCTACACCTTC. This encodes CASSVVTDDYGYTF.

The V gene is TRBV28, the J gene TRBJ2-3, with TRBD2 identical over 8 bases. Per germline, CDR1 MDHEN and CDR2 SYDVKM. V shed 2 bases and J 1 base; nucleotides not matched to a gene: 2. The CDR3 runs 15 residues. CDR3 DNA: TGTGCCAGCAGTTTAAGTAGCGGGGGCACAGATACGCAGTATTTT. This encodes CASSLSSGGTDTQYF.

The gene calls are TRBV5-1 and TRBJ1-6; D call uncertain. The CDR3 extends over 15 amino acids. Germline CDR1 is SGHRS and CDR2 is YFSETQ. V lost 4 bases, J lost 8 bases, and 16 bases lay in between. CDR3 sequence: CASSLRLNRDSPLHF. The CDR3 DNA is TGCGCCAGCAGCCTCCGATTAAACCGGGATTCACCCCTCCACTTT.